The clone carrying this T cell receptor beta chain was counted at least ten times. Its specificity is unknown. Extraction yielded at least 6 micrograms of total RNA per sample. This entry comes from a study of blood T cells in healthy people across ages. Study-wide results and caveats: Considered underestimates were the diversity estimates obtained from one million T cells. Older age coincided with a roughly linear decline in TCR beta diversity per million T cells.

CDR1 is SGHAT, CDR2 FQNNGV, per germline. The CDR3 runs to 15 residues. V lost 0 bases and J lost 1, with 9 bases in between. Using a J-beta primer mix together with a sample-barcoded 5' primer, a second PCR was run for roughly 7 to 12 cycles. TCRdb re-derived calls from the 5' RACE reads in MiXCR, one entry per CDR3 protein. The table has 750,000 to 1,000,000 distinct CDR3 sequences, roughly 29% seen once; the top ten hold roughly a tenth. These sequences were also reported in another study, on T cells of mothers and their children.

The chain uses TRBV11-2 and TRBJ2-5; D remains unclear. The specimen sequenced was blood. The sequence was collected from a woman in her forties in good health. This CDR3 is CASSLEWELQETQYF. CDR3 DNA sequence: TGTGCCAGCAGCTTAGAGTGGGAACTCCAAGAGACCCAGTACTTC.